This T cell receptor beta chain was documented in a study of PD-1 blockade in classical Hodgkin lymphoma. Study results and caveats: TCR diversity in CD4+, not CD8+, cells rose significantly by C4D1. Complete responders matched newly diagnosed patients in baseline diversity.

Each of the patients experienced relapse following autologous stem cell transplantation, and their brentuximab vedotin exposure differed. Worth noting for this clone: Its antigen is undetermined.

V lost 5 bases and J 8 bases, leaving 12 bases between the germline ends. CDR1 and CDR2 from the germline V gene are SEHNR and FQNEAQ (reference sequence). The CDR3 sequence is 12 residues long. Using immunoSEQ multiplex PCR, the repertoire was profiled, and TCRdb retains in-frame clones only, with some absent. The sample includes some 60,000 clones, over 75% of them seen just once. This chain joins TRBV7-9 and TRBJ1-2; unclear D gene. This TCR came from a human donor with classical Hodgkin lymphoma. Source: peripheral blood mononuclear cells (PBMCs), taken at baseline. The CDR3 region is CASSATMGGYTF. The CDR3 bases are TGTGCCAGCAGCGCCACCATGGGAGGCTACACCTTC.